This TCR beta chain was profiled in a study of T cell responses to AZD1222 COVID-19 vaccine. Study in general: Pooling was applied to second doses at about 4 or about 12 weeks.

Study findings and constraints: CD4 TCRs covered the whole spike, strongest at regions 160-218 and 743-854. Baseline seropositivity characterized only six AZD1222 recipients. Two doses of AZD1222 preceded a rise in Spike-specific TCR breadth and depth.

Trimming shortened V by 4 bases and J by 13 bases, and 17 bases separated the two germline ends. Germline-derived CDR1 and CDR2 are MNHEY and SVGAGI. The CDR3 spans 13 residues. With respect to this clone: Its antigen is unknown.

TCRdb keeps only in-frame clones here, not all; method: immunoSEQ multiplex PCR. This sample has some 22,000 clones; approximately 80% occur once, and the top ten carry around 46%. The rearrangement uses TRBV6-5 and TRBJ2-1; maybe TRBD2 (6 bases). The source of this sequence is an adult in good health. The sequences come from peripheral blood, collected on day 0 of AZD1222 vaccination. CDR3 amino acids: CASSFPGTPFQFF. The CDR3 nucleotides are TGTGCCAGCAGTTTTCCCGGGACTCCCTTCCAGTTCTTC.